This TCR beta chain was sequenced in a study of shared clonotypes between healthy human individuals. Study-wide points: The authors expected sequencing depth to affect clonotype sharing among donors. Among a few donors, roughly 5.5% of naive CD4 clonotypes were found in common.

The CDR3 extends over 18 amino acids. Germline trimming cut 1 base from V and 0 bases from J; bases unmatched to any gene: 9. Germline V CDR1 and CDR2: MGHRA, YSYEKL. Every immunoSEQ plate was one replicate of a subset's evenly spread DNA. Produced via immunoSEQ multiplex PCR; TCRdb's table is partial and in-frame only. The table records about 1 million clones, 65% to 80% of them present only once. The study drew its donors from healthy HIV-negative adults without recent acute infections or vaccinations. Comment on this clone: The antigen is not known.

Sample: memory CD4+ T cells sorted from blood. Subset here: CD45RA-negative fraction. This sequence was found in a man aged 18 to 29 in good health. This chain connects TRBV4-1 to TRBJ2-4, with 7 bases matching TRBD1. The CDR3 loop reads CASSQVGTEPLAKNIQYF. The CDR3 DNA is TGCGCCAGCAGCCAAGTAGGGACAGAGCCTCTAGCCAAAAACATTCAGTACTTC.